Following are 32 T cell receptor beta chains from one sample sequenced in a study of blood T cell repertoires in COVID-19. Here immunoSEQ multiplex PCR was the method, and the copy in TCRdb shows in-frame clones only, minus some. The repertoire holds approximately 300,000 clones, with around nine tenths as singletons. The sample consisted of peripheral blood. These receptors originate from a woman aged 50 to 60 with active or convalescent COVID-19.

The rearrangement links TRBV11-2 to TRBJ1-2, with 8 nucleotides matching TRBD1. The trim removed 6 bases at V and 7 bases at J, leaving 7 bases unmatched. The CDR3 is made up of 13 amino acids. CDR1 is SGHAT, CDR2 FQNNGV, per germline. The CDR3 here is CASRPYTGGGYTF. The CDR3 nucleotides are TGTGCCAGCAGGCCCTATACAGGGGGTGGCTACACCTTC.

This clone was detected a few times. The chain recombines TRBV18 with TRBJ2-2, with D perhaps matching TRBD2 (6 bases). This CDR3 is 17 amino acids long. V dropped 4 bases and J dropped 4 bases, with 19 bases sitting between them. Germline V CDR1 and CDR2: KGHSH, LQKENI. This CDR3 reads CASSLTQEGPGTGELFF. In nucleotides, the CDR3 is TGTGCCAGCTCACTCACCCAGGAGGGGCCGGGCACCGGGGAGCTGTTTTTT. The whole variable domain, remainder taken from reference TRBV18 and TRBJ2-2, is NAGVMQNPRHLVRRRGQEARLRCSPMKGHSHVYWYRQLPEEGLKFMVYLQKENIIDESGMPKERFSAEFPKEGPSILRIQQVVRGDSAAYFCASSLTQEGPGTGELFFGEGSRLTVL.

The genes are TRBV5-1 and TRBJ2-1, with D tentatively TRBD2 (6 bases). The ends were cut back, 7 bases at V and 3 bases at J, with 11 bases in the middle. The germline V gene encodes CDR1 SGHRS and CDR2 YFSETQ. This CDR3 comprises 13 residues. The CDR3: CASRVGGYNEQFF. In nucleotides, the CDR3 is TGCGCCAGCCGTGTGGGAGGCTACAATGAGCAGTTCTTC.

V is TRBV6-6 and J is TRBJ1-2, with TRBD1 as a possible D gene (5 bases). The CDR3 runs to 16 residues. The V gene's germline CDR1 is MNHNY and CDR2 SVGAGI (reference sequence). Trimming stripped 0 bases from V and 2 bases from J, with 13 bases between. The CDR3: CASSYSRGQVNYGYTF. CDR3 in DNA: TGTGCCAGCAGTTACTCGAGAGGACAAGTCAACTATGGCTACACCTTC.

This CDR3 is CATRGGAEANYGYTF. The DNA of the CDR3 is TGTGCCACACGCGGGGGCGCCGAAGCTAACTATGGCTACACCTTC. The V call is TRBV6-5, the J call TRBJ1-2, with D possibly TRBD1 on 6 matching bases. Germline CDR1 is MNHEY and CDR2 is SVGAGI. The V end lost 10 bases, the J end lost 0 bases, and 18 bases lay between the germline ends. The CDR3 has 15 residues.

In this sample, this clone turned up once. This chain connects TRBV5-4 to TRBJ1-2, with TRBD1 matching 8 bases. The CDR3 loop spans 15 amino acids. V lost 4 bases, J lost 9 bases, and 14 bases stayed unmatched. The germline gives CDR1 SGHNT, CDR2 YYREEE (reference sequence). The CDR3 coding sequence is TGTGCCAGCAGCCCCCGAGGAGGACAGGGCCGTCGCTACACCTTC. Translation gives CASSPRGGQGRRYTF.

V gene TRBV9 combines with J gene TRBJ2-1; 10 positions match TRBD2. Unmatched junction bases numbered 7, after V lost 0 bases and J lost 4 bases. This CDR3 is built from 17 residues. Germline CDR1 and CDR2: SGDLS and YYNGEE. The CDR3 reads CASSVGVLAGVYNEQFF. The CDR3 bases are TGTGCCAGCAGCGTAGGGGTCCTAGCGGGAGTTTACAATGAGCAGTTCTTC. The full variable domain, in which reference TRBV9 and TRBJ2-1 provide the parts outside the CDR3, is DSGVTQTPKHLITATGQRVTLRCSPRSGDLSVYWYQQSLDQGLQFLIQYYNGEERAKGNILERFSAQQFPDLHSELNLSSLELGDSALYFCASSVGVLAGVYNEQFFGPGTRLTVL.

This chain connects TRBV3-1 (or the pseudogene TRBV3-2) to TRBJ2-7, with no clear D. The CDR3 extends over 15 amino acids. V lost 0 bases and J 0 bases, leaving 9 bases between the germline ends. Germline lookup yields CDR1 LGHDT and CDR2 YNNKEL (reference sequence). The CDR3 sequence is CASSQDRVSSYEQYF. DNA for the CDR3: TGTGCCAGCAGCCAAGATCGGGTGAGCTCCTACGAGCAGTACTTC.

The V and J genes are TRBV6-2 or TRBV6-3 and TRBJ2-7; D is ambiguous. V lost 0 bases, J lost 3 bases, and 12 bases lay in between. This CDR3 spans 15 amino acids. Germline CDR1 reads MNHEY; CDR2 reads SVGEGT. The CDR3 here is CASSYSTVAGYEQYF. In DNA form, the CDR3 reads TGTGCCAGCAGTTACTCCACAGTGGCTGGCTACGAGCAGTACTTC.

V and J are TRBV7-9 and TRBJ1-4; 9 bases match TRBD1. From germline, CDR1 is SEHNR and CDR2 FQNEAQ (reference sequence). The length of the CDR3 is 13 residues. The V gene end was trimmed by 3 bases and the J gene end by 7 bases; junction bases not matched to a gene: 0. The CDR3 nucleotides are TGTGCCAGCAGCTTGGACAGGGGTGAAAAACTGTTTTTT. Translated: CASSLDRGEKLFF.

This clone was counted a single time. The chain combines TRBV18 with TRBJ1-2; 7 positions agree with TRBD1. The trim removed 3 bases at V and 7 bases at J, leaving 11 bases unmatched. CDR3 length: 15 residues. The germline gives CDR1 KGHSH, CDR2 LQKENI. CDR3 nucleotides: TGTGCCAGCTCACCCGACGCCGACAGGGACGGTGGCTACACCTTC. Translating gives CASSPDADRDGGYTF.

The chain recombines TRBV28 with TRBJ2-5; 9 bases align to TRBD1. The germline CDR1 and CDR2 sequences are MDHEN and SYDVKM. This CDR3 region has 16 residues. The junction had 11 bases not matched to a gene; V was cut back by 4 bases and J by 5 bases. The CDR3 region is CASSSTTKTGGETQYF. CDR3 sequence (DNA): TGTGCCAGCAGTTCCACTACAAAAACAGGGGGCGAGACCCAGTACTTC. Complete variable domain (other parts from reference TRBV28 and TRBJ2-5): DVKVTQSSRYLVKRTGEKVFLECVQDMDHENMFWYRQDPGLGLRLIYFSYDVKMKEKGDIPEGYSVSREKKERFSLILESASTNQTSMYLCASSSTTKTGGETQYFGPGTRLLVL.

Of note for this clone: Other DNA sequences within the sample encode an identical CDR3. The rearrangement links TRBV2 to TRBJ1-5; 7 nucleotides line up with TRBD1. V dropped 6 bases and J dropped 2; count of bases not matched to a gene: 1. Germline V gene data show CDR1 as SNHLY and CDR2 as FYNNEI. The length of the CDR3 is 13 residues. Written as DNA, the CDR3 is TGTGCCAGCAGCGGGACAGGCAATCAGCCCCAGCATTTT. It specifies CASSGTGNQPQHF.

V is TRBV6-1 and J is TRBJ1-5; D call uncertain. The CDR3 is made up of 20 amino acids. CDR1 MNHNS and CDR2 SASEGT come from the germline V gene. Trimming stripped 2 bases from V and 0 bases from J, with 23 bases between. CDR3 loop: CASSEFVGVRQRFSNQPQHF. For the CDR3, the DNA is TGTGCCAGCAGTGAATTTGTCGGGGTGCGGCAGCGATTTAGCAATCAGCCCCAGCATTTT.

On this clone: Other DNA sequences from this sample encode an identical CDR3 as well. V is TRBV6-5 and J is TRBJ1-2; the D is unclear. V was shortened by 0 bases and J by 2 bases, with 10 bases between the two germline ends. The germline V gene has CDR1 MNHEY and CDR2 SVGAGI. CDR3 length: 15 amino acids. The CDR3 DNA reads TGTGCCAGCAGTTACTCGATAGGAGGGAACTATGGCTACACCTTC. As protein: CASSYSIGGNYGYTF.

The rearrangement uses TRBV3-1 (or the pseudogene TRBV3-2) and TRBJ2-7; D is possibly TRBD1 (5 bases). V was cut by 1 base and J by 3 bases, with 13 bases left in between. This CDR3 has 15 residues. Germline V gene sequence: CDR1 LGHDT, CDR2 YNNKEL (reference sequence). CDR3: CASSQVSWGSYEQYF. CDR3 DNA: TGTGCCAGCAGCCAAGTATCCTGGGGCAGCTACGAGCAGTACTTC.

This chain joins TRBV3-1 (or the pseudogene TRBV3-2) and TRBJ1-4; D is possibly TRBD1 (5 bases). In germline, CDR1 is LGHDT, CDR2 YNNKEL (reference sequence). The CDR3 has 10 residues. The V gene lost 9 bases and the J gene lost 8 bases, with 7 bases spanning the gap. The CDR3 sequence is CASGGEKLFF. The CDR3, as DNA: TGTGCCAGTGGGGGGGAAAAACTGTTTTTT.

This clone was detected only a few times. The CDR3 loop is CASSLGYLGIGDTEAFF. CDR3 nucleotides: TGTGCCAGCAGCTTAGGATATCTGGGAATAGGGGACACTGAAGCTTTCTTT. The chain carries TRBV11-2 and TRBJ1-1; tentatively, D is TRBD1 (5 bases). Trimming took off 1 base at V and 3 bases at J, with 18 bases between the two ends. The CDR3 extends over 17 amino acids. Germline lookup yields CDR1 SGHAT and CDR2 FQNNGV.

The V gene is TRBV3-1 (or the pseudogene TRBV3-2), the J gene TRBJ2-2; TRBD2 matches 13 bases. Trimming took 2 bases from V and 4 from J; bases not matched to a gene: 10. The CDR3 contains 19 residues. CDR1 is LGHDT, CDR2 YNNKEL, per germline (reference sequence). The CDR3 bases are TGTGCCAGCAGCCAACTTCCGGGACTAGCGGGGCAGGGCACCGGGGAGCTGTTTTTT. This sequence encodes CASSQLPGLAGQGTGELFF.

The rearrangement uses TRBV7-8 and TRBJ2-7; 7 positions agree with TRBD1. V shed 1 base and J 2 bases; nucleotides not matched to a gene: 11. CDR1 is SGHVS, CDR2 FQNEAQ, per germline. The CDR3 extends over 17 amino acids. The CDR3 region is CASSLEPKTGSAYEQYF. CDR3 coding DNA: TGTGCCAGCAGCTTAGAACCGAAGACAGGGTCCGCCTACGAGCAGTACTTC.

The V and J genes are TRBV7-9 and TRBJ2-2, with TRBD1 matching over 7 bases. V lost 0 bases and J lost 6; bases outside the gene matches: 1. The CDR3 consists of 14 residues. Germline V lookup: CDR1 SEHNR, CDR2 FQNEAQ (reference sequence). This CDR3 is CASSLADRSGELFF. CDR3 bases: TGTGCCAGCAGCTTAGCGGACAGGTCCGGGGAGCTGTTTTTT.

The chain links TRBV19 to TRBJ1-1; no reliable D call. V shed 9 bases and J shed 0 bases, with 11 bases lying between them. Germline V gene lookup returns CDR1 LNHDA and CDR2 SQIVND (reference sequence). The CDR3 runs 13 residues. The CDR3 bases are TGTGCCAGCTCGGACTTGCTGAACACTGAAGCTTTCTTT. This encodes CASSDLLNTEAFF.

The chain uses TRBV5-1 and TRBJ2-7; D gene uncertain. Germline lookup yields CDR1 SGHRS and CDR2 YFSETQ. The CDR3 contains 13 residues. Trimming stripped 4 bases from V and 2 bases from J, with 10 bases between. CDR3 region: CASSRDQAYEQYF. The CDR3 bases are TGCGCCAGCAGCAGAGACCAGGCCTACGAGCAGTACTTC.

The chain joins TRBV29-1 to TRBJ2-6, with 10 bases lining up with TRBD1. The junction had 9 bases not matched to a gene; V was cut back by 3 bases and J by 1 base. The CDR3 is 18 amino acids. Germline V lookup: CDR1 SQVTM, CDR2 ANQGSEA. The CDR3 protein is CSVEGPGTGVSGANVLTF. In DNA, the CDR3 is TGCAGCGTTGAGGGACCGGGGACAGGGGTTTCTGGGGCCAACGTCCTGACTTTC.

The V call is TRBV11-2, the J call TRBJ2-1; D perhaps matches TRBD1 (5 bases). The V end was cut by 3 bases, the J end by 4 bases, with 13 bases between. Germline CDR1 is SGHAT and CDR2 is FQNNGV. The CDR3 runs 15 residues. The CDR3 loop reads CASSFLDRPYNEQFF. The CDR3 nucleotides read TGTGCCAGCAGCTTTCTCGACAGACCTTACAATGAGCAGTTCTTC.

The V gene is TRBV19, the J gene TRBJ1-5; the match to TRBD1 covers 8 bases. V lost 3 bases, J lost 2 bases, and 3 bases stayed unmatched. CDR3 length: 15 amino acids. The germline V gene has CDR1 LNHDA and CDR2 SQIVND (reference sequence). The CDR3 protein is CASSIRGLGNQPQHF. The CDR3 DNA follows: TGTGCCAGTAGTATCAGGGGGCTTGGCAATCAGCCCCAGCATTTT.

The J gene is TRBJ1-2, the V gene TRBV4-3; D possibly corresponds to TRBD1 (5 bases). Trimming removed 3 bases at V and 3 bases at J, with 11 bases between. Germline CDR1 is LGHNA and CDR2 is YSLEER. This CDR3 comprises 14 residues. The CDR3 loop reads CASSHDRIDYGYTF. For the CDR3, the DNA is TGCGCCAGCAGCCACGACAGAATCGACTATGGCTACACCTTC.

This rearrangement joins TRBV12-3 or TRBV12-4 to TRBJ1-5; perhaps TRBD1 as D (6 bases). This CDR3 comprises 12 residues. The germline V and J ends were trimmed by 7 bases and 9 bases, with 13 bases remaining between them. CDR3 protein: CASTTQGRPQHF. In nucleotides, the CDR3 is TGTGCCAGCACCACTCAGGGGCGGCCCCAGCATTTT.

The chain combines TRBV4-1 with TRBJ1-3; no clear D gene. The V and J ends lost 1 base and 8 bases respectively, with 6 bases between them. The length of the CDR3 is 12 residues. Germline lookup yields CDR1 MGHRA and CDR2 YSYEKL. The CDR3 sequence: CASSQGPDTIYF. As DNA, the CDR3 is TGCGCCAGCAGCCAAGGCCCAGACACCATATATTTT.

The V and J genes are TRBV7-2 and TRBJ2-5; TRBD2 aligns across 9 bases. J was trimmed by 1 base and V by 6 bases; bases with no gene match: 3. This CDR3 is 14 amino acids long. Germline V lookup: CDR1 SGHTA, CDR2 FQGNSA. The CDR3 DNA sequence: TGTGCCAGCAGGTTTAGCGGGGGCCAAGAGACCCAGTACTTC. Its translation: CASRFSGGQETQYF.

The chain combines TRBV28 with TRBJ2-7; TRBD2 might be the D (6 bases). The CDR3 contains 13 residues. Trimming left V 6 bases short and J 5 bases short, with 14 bases between. Looked up from germline, CDR1 is MDHEN and CDR2 is SYDVKM. CDR3 loop: CASRLTTGDEQYF. The CDR3 nucleotides are TGTGCCAGCAGACTCACAACGGGGGACGAGCAGTACTTC.

This sequence joins TRBV7-2 and TRBJ2-7; D uncertain. The V gene lost 0 bases and the J gene lost 4 bases, with 10 bases spanning the gap. The CDR3 totals 14 residues. The germline V gene has CDR1 SGHTA and CDR2 FQGNSA. CDR3 nucleotides: TGTGCCAGCAGCTTAGCCCCGGTTCTGTACGAGCAGTACTTC. Protein product: CASSLAPVLYEQYF.